This is a list of T cell receptor beta chains from one sample in a study of control samples from healthy donors and cancer patients. Profiling relied on immunoSEQ multiplex PCR, and the TCRdb table lists in-frame clones only, not all of them. This table holds tens of thousands of clones, 79% found once. Sequenced material: PBMCs. The receptors shown here come from a man aged 55 to 70 with head and neck cancer. CDR3s include the opening cysteine and the closing phenylalanine or tryptophan. The D gene is left open where the match is weak. Size values are once, few and many counts, or a class for expanded clones, and some rows have none.

J | D | size | length | V | CDR3 | DNA
TRBJ2-2 | TRBD1 | NA | 15 | TRBV28 | CASSLYRGAAGELFF | TGTGCCAGCAGTTTGTACAGGGGCGCCGCCGGGGAGCTGTTTTTT
TRBJ2-7 | NA | NA | 13 | TRBV12-3/TRBV12-4 | CASSLMSTHEQYF | TGTGCCAGCAGTTTAATGTCCACACACGAGCAGTACTTC
TRBJ1-1 | NA | NA | 15 | TRBV11-3 | CASSLGGRINTEAFF | TGTGCCAGCAGCTTAGGGGGACGGATTAACACTGAAGCTTTCTTT
TRBJ2-5 | NA | once | 16 | TRBV30 | CAWGNGGRPFQETQYF | TGTGCCTGGGGAAACGGGGGCCGCCCATTCCAAGAGACCCAGTACTTC
TRBJ2-7 | TRBD2 | few | 15 | TRBV6-6 | CASSYLPSGTYEQYF | TGTGCCAGCAGTTACTTGCCTAGCGGGACCTACGAGCAGTACTTC
TRBJ1-3 | NA | NA | 16 | TRBV11-3 | CASSLDKQQSGNTIYF | TGTGCCAGCAGCTTAGACAAACAGCAGTCTGGAAACACCATATATTTT
TRBJ1-4 | NA | NA | 15 | TRBV4-2 | CASSQDERVYEKLFF | TGTGCCAGCAGCCAAGATGAGAGGGTTTACGAAAAACTGTTTTTT
TRBJ1-5 | NA | NA | 15 | TRBV5-1 | CASSLGGTGNQPQHF | TGCGCCAGCAGCTTGGGGGGTACAGGGAATCAGCCCCAGCATTTT
TRBJ2-3 | TRBD2 | once | 18 | TRBV9 | CASSVGGLAGGIPDTQYF | TGTGCCAGCAGCGTAGGGGGACTAGCGGGAGGCATCCCAGATACGCAGTATTTT
TRBJ2-7 | NA | NA | 15 | TRBV28 | CASSLGGGDFDEQYF | TGTGCCAGCAGTTTGGGAGGAGGGGACTTCGACGAGCAGTACTTC
TRBJ2-3 | TRBD2 | few | 15 | TRBV15 | CATSRTSGSTDTQYF | TGTGCCACCAGCAGGACTAGCGGGAGCACAGATACGCAGTATTTT
TRBJ2-7 | NA | NA | 13 | TRBV3-1/TRBV3-2 | CASSQGDSYEQYF | TGTGCCAGCAGCCAGGGCGACTCCTACGAGCAGTACTTC
TRBJ2-2 | NA | NA | 17 | TRBV19 | CASSIRGTRAFPGELFF | TGTGCCAGTAGTATTCGAGGGACCAGGGCCTTCCCCGGGGAGCTGTTTTTT
TRBJ2-6 | NA | NA | 16 | TRBV5-8 | CASSLYRGSGANVLTF | TGTGCCAGCAGCTTATACCGGGGGTCTGGGGCCAACGTCCTGACTTTC
TRBJ1-2 | NA | NA | 13 | TRBV10-3 | CAISERGEDGYTF | TGTGCCATCAGTGAGAGGGGAGAGGATGGCTACACCTTC
TRBJ1-5 | NA | NA | 15 | TRBV7-2 | CASSLGAGWSQPQHF | TGTGCCAGCAGCTTAGGGGCAGGGTGGTCTCAGCCCCAGCATTTT
TRBJ1-1 | NA | few | 13 | TRBV28 | CASSSGDRTEAFF | TGTGCCAGCAGTTCAGGCGACCGCACTGAAGCTTTCTTT
TRBJ1-5 | NA | NA | 15 | TRBV6-5 | CASSPQGGGNQPQHF | TGTGCCAGCAGTCCTCAGGGAGGCGGCAATCAGCCCCAGCATTTT
TRBJ2-7 | NA | NA | 12 | TRBV12-3/TRBV12-4 | CASSPGSYEQYF | TGTGCCAGCAGTCCAGGGTCCTACGAGCAGTACTTC
TRBJ1-3 | NA | NA | 15 | TRBV7-9 | CASRRGGEAGNTIYF | TGTGCCAGCAGGCGAGGAGGGGAGGCAGGAAACACCATATATTTT
TRBJ2-5 | NA | NA | 15 | TRBV5-4 | CASSLSGALIETQYF | TGTGCCAGCAGCTTGTCGGGGGCTCTAATAGAGACCCAGTACTTC
TRBJ1-1 | NA | NA | 15 | TRBV11-1 | CASSNRAGRYAEAFF | TGTGCCAGCAGCAATAGAGCCGGGAGGTACGCTGAAGCTTTCTTT
TRBJ2-7 | NA | NA | 12 | TRBV28 | CASTNRAREQYF | TGTGCCAGCACTAATAGAGCTCGCGAGCAGTACTTC
TRBJ1-3 | NA | NA | 16 | TRBV9 | CASSVAGGQSGNTIYF | TGTGCCAGCAGCGTAGCCGGTGGACAATCTGGAAACACCATATATTTT
TRBJ1-2 | NA | once | 17 | TRBV4-3 | CASSQEHYGSAGFGYTF | TGCGCCAGCAGCCAAGAACACTACGGCTCCGCCGGGTTTGGCTACACCTTC
TRBJ1-5 | NA | NA | 15 | TRBV28 | CASTPRGYSNQPQHF | TGTGCCAGCACCCCGAGGGGATATAGCAATCAGCCCCAGCATTTT
TRBJ1-3 | NA | NA | 16 | TRBV6-5 | CASSYSTAGSGNTIYF | TGTGCCAGCAGTTACTCGACGGCGGGGTCAGGAAACACCATATATTTT
TRBJ2-3 | NA | NA | 14 | TRBV19 | CASNYGQLTDTQYF | TGTGCCAGTAATTACGGACAGCTCACAGATACGCAGTATTTT
TRBJ2-1 | NA | NA | 16 | TRBV5-1 | CASSFNSRDSYNEQFF | TGCGCCAGCAGCTTCAATAGTCGGGACTCCTACAATGAGCAGTTCTTC
TRBJ2-3 | NA | NA | 13 | TRBV9 | CASSGTITDTQYF | TGTGCCAGCAGCGGGACGATCACAGATACGCAGTATTTT
TRBJ2-1 | TRBD2 | NA | 15 | TRBV28 | CASSLTSGTYNEQFF | TGTGCCAGCAGTTTGACTAGCGGAACCTACAATGAGCAGTTCTTC
TRBJ2-5 | NA | NA | 13 | TRBV7-2 | CASSTTGEETQYF | TGTGCCAGCAGCACTACGGGTGAGGAGACCCAGTACTTC
TRBJ1-1 | NA | NA | 14 | TRBV7-8 | CASILWGGSSEAFF | TGTGCCAGCATCTTATGGGGGGGCAGCTCTGAAGCTTTCTTT
TRBJ2-7 | NA | NA | 14 | TRBV5-1 | CASSLAARSHEQYF | TGCGCCAGCAGCTTGGCGGCTCGTTCCCACGAGCAGTACTTC
TRBJ2-1 | TRBD2 | NA | 18 | TRBV6-4 | CASSPGLAGHSSYNEQFF | TGTGCCAGCAGCCCGGGACTAGCGGGCCACAGCTCCTACAATGAGCAGTTCTTC
TRBJ1-1 | NA | NA | 18 | TRBV3-1/TRBV3-2 | CASSHLFPLADRNTEAFF | TGTGCCAGCAGCCACCTTTTTCCGTTAGCGGACAGGAACACTGAAGCTTTCTTT
TRBJ1-5 | NA | NA | 15 | TRBV6-2/TRBV6-3 | CASSHAGTPPQPQHF | TGTGCCAGCAGCCACGCCGGGACACCCCCGCAGCCCCAGCATTTT
TRBJ2-3 | NA | NA | 14 | TRBV9 | CASSVDARADTQYF | TGTGCCAGCAGCGTAGATGCGAGGGCAGATACGCAGTATTTT
TRBJ2-1 | NA | once | 12 | TRBV21-1 | CASSKVKGEQFF | TGTGCCAGCAGCAAAGTAAAGGGTGAGCAGTTCTTC
TRBJ2-5 | TRBD2 | NA | 19 | TRBV3-1/TRBV3-2 | CASSQGWTSGFDLEETQYF | TGTGCCAGCAGCCAAGGCTGGACTAGCGGGTTCGATCTGGAAGAGACCCAGTACTTC
TRBJ1-2 | TRBD1 | NA | 17 | TRBV27 | CASSLGTGDGGAYGYTF | TGTGCCAGCAGTTTGGGGACAGGGGATGGTGGGGCCTATGGCTACACCTTC
TRBJ2-5 | TRBD2 | NA | 15 | TRBV7-3 | CASSLAGAFQETQYF | TGTGCCAGCAGCTTAGCGGGAGCTTTTCAAGAGACCCAGTACTTC
TRBJ1-5 | NA | few | 13 | TRBV18 | CASSPYRDQPQHF | TGTGCCAGCTCACCTTACAGGGATCAGCCCCAGCATTTT
TRBJ2-5 | TRBD1 | NA | 15 | TRBV3-1/TRBV3-2 | CASSPTGVGKETQYF | TGTGCCAGCAGTCCCACAGGGGTGGGAAAAGAGACCCAGTACTTC
TRBJ2-7 | NA | once | 14 | TRBV19 | CASSKKTNLYEQYF | TGTGCCAGTAGTAAGAAAACTAACCTATACGAGCAGTACTTC
TRBJ2-2 | NA | NA | 15 | TRBV27 | CASSLIAANTGELFF | TGTGCCAGCAGTTTAATAGCGGCGAACACCGGGGAGCTGTTTTTT
TRBJ2-1 | NA | NA | 13 | TRBV7-3 | CASSYNIVNEQFF | TGTGCCAGCAGCTATAATATTGTAAACGAGCAGTTCTTC
TRBJ2-1 | NA | NA | 16 | TRBV19 | CASSIPRGRIRNEQFF | TGTGCCAGTAGTATACCCCGGGGGCGAATTCGGAATGAGCAGTTCTTC
TRBJ2-5 | TRBD1 | NA | 15 | TRBV24-1 | CATSDPGQGLETQYF | TGTGCCACCAGTGATCCCGGACAGGGTCTAGAGACCCAGTACTTC
TRBJ2-7 | TRBD2 | once | 16 | TRBV6-5 | CASSSPGTSLPYEQYF | TGTGCCAGCAGTTCCCCTGGGACTAGCCTCCCCTACGAGCAGTACTTC
TRBJ2-1 | TRBD2 | NA | 16 | TRBV11-3 | CASSSRERGTYNEQFF | TGTGCCAGCAGCTCCCGGGAGCGGGGCACCTACAATGAGCAGTTCTTC
TRBJ2-7 | NA | NA | 11 | TRBV11-2 | CASSPRNEQYF | TGTGCCAGCAGTCCAAGGAACGAGCAGTACTTC
TRBJ1-2 | TRBD1 | NA | 12 | TRBV28 | CASTGTGYGYTF | TGTGCCAGCACCGGGACAGGGTATGGCTACACCTTC
TRBJ2-7 | NA | NA | 14 | TRBV13 | CASRLQGDPYEQYF | TGTGCCAGCAGACTACAGGGTGATCCCTACGAGCAGTACTTC